The entry below gives a single TCR beta chain sequence along with its context. The target antigen is unknown. These data originate in a study of shared clonotypes between healthy human individuals. Findings and caveats of the study: Tissues were not sampled, only blood, and their repertoires likely differ. Clonotypes shared by all four donors outscored non-shared clonotypes in generation probability. In having few donors, the study represented limited genetic and exposure-history diversity. Across several donors, naive CD4 shared around 5.4%, naive CD8 under 4%, memory CD4 roughly 2.4%, memory CD8 approximately 0.4%.

This CDR3 contains 13 residues. Per the germline V gene, CDR1 is SGHNT and CDR2 is YYREEE (reference sequence). V lost 0 bases and J lost 5, with 6 bases in between. Generated by immunoSEQ multiplex PCR, the TCRdb table keeps only in-frame clones and is missing some. The table includes more than 1.2 million clones, 97% to 99% detected once. The sample taken for sequencing was naive CD4+ T cells sorted from blood. The subset is: CD45RA+ positively selected. This TCR was recovered from a young man in good health. The chain has TRBV5-4 and TRBJ2-1; D is uncertain. The CDR3 sequence: CASSLEIDNEQFF. DNA for the CDR3: TGTGCCAGCAGCTTGGAGATTGACAATGAGCAGTTCTTC.